These 8 T cell receptor beta chains were all obtained from the same sample, sequenced in a study of cytomegalovirus exposure and HLA in healthy donors. Data came from immunoSEQ multiplex PCR; TCRdb stores just in-frame clones and leaves some out. Of some 45,000 clones listed, 90% to 95% were seen once; the top ten hold 5.6%. The specimen was PBMCs. The receptors shown here come from a man between 18 and 35 years old in good health and CMV-seronegative.

V gene TRBV27 combines with J gene TRBJ2-7, with 7 positions matching TRBD1. Germline V gives CDR1 MNHEY, CDR2 SMNVEV (reference sequence). CDR3 size: 14 residues. Trimming removed 2 bases from V and 4 bases from J; junction bases left unmatched: 5. The CDR3 is CASSLLGGAYEQYF. CDR3 nucleotide sequence: TGTGCCAGCAGTTTACTAGGGGGCGCATACGAGCAGTACTTC.

This clone was recorded a few times. The chain links TRBV7-4 to TRBJ2-1; 9 bases map to TRBD2. Losses at the gene ends were 8 bases for V and 8 bases for J; bases not matched to a gene: 16. Germline V lookup: CDR1 SGHVT, CDR2 SQSDAQ. This CDR3 contains 16 residues. The CDR3 spells CASGVGGRALSDEQFF. CDR3 bases: TGTGCCAGCGGGGTAGGCGGGAGGGCCCTCTCAGATGAGCAGTTCTTC.

The chain links TRBV5-4 to TRBJ2-1; TRBD2 is a possible D gene (6 bases). The germline gives CDR1 SGHNT, CDR2 YYREEE (reference sequence). This CDR3 contains 14 residues. Deletions cut 0 bases from V and 6 bases from J, with 10 bases between. The DNA for the CDR3 is TGTGCCAGCAGCTTGGTCGGGGGAACCAATGAGCAGTTCTTC. Translated, it gives CASSLVGGTNEQFF.

This clone was observed once. This chain joins TRBV28 and TRBJ2-5; the D gene is possibly TRBD2 (5 bases). The CDR3 extends over 13 amino acids. The germline CDR1 and CDR2 sequences are MDHEN and SYDVKM. V was cut by 3 bases and J by 5 bases, with 10 bases left in between. CDR3 in amino acids: CASSFASRETQYF. CDR3 DNA sequence: TGTGCCAGCAGTTTCGCTAGCCGGGAGACCCAGTACTTC.

The chain joins TRBV5-4 to TRBJ1-1, with 8 bases fitting TRBD1. CDR1 is SGHNT, CDR2 YYREEE, per germline (reference sequence). There are 13 residues in the CDR3. V shed 0 bases and J 6 bases; nucleotides not matched to a gene: 1. CDR3 nucleotides: TGTGCCAGCAGCTTGGCACAGGGGGCTGAAGCTTTCTTT. Amino acid sequence: CASSLAQGAEAFF.

This clone was counted once. The chain has TRBV5-5 and TRBJ2-7; 12 positions agree with TRBD2. This CDR3 has 14 amino acids. CDR1 and CDR2 (germline): SGHKS, YYEKEE (reference sequence). Trimming took 3 bases from V and 3 from J; bases not matched to a gene: 1. CDR3: CASSWTSGVYEQYF. The CDR3 DNA reads TGTGCCAGCAGCTGGACTAGCGGGGTCTACGAGCAGTACTTC.

The CDR3 DNA reads TGCGCCAGCAGCTTTTTGACAGGGGTCGGAAGTGCAGATACGCAGTATTTT. Its translation: CASSFLTGVGSADTQYF. The J gene is TRBJ2-3, the V gene TRBV5-1; 8 nucleotides match TRBD1. J was trimmed by 4 bases and V by 2 bases; bases with no gene match: 12. The V gene's germline CDR1 is SGHRS and CDR2 YFSETQ. This CDR3 has 17 amino acids.

The chain has TRBV7-3 and TRBJ2-1; 11 bases are shared with TRBD2. CDR1 is SGHTA, CDR2 FQGTGA, per germline. The CDR3 extends over 15 amino acids. Trimming took 5 bases from V and 5 from J; bases not matched to a gene: 5. The CDR3 sequence: CASSATSGSHNEQFF. The DNA for the CDR3 is TGTGCCAGCAGCGCCACTAGCGGGAGTCACAATGAGCAGTTCTTC.